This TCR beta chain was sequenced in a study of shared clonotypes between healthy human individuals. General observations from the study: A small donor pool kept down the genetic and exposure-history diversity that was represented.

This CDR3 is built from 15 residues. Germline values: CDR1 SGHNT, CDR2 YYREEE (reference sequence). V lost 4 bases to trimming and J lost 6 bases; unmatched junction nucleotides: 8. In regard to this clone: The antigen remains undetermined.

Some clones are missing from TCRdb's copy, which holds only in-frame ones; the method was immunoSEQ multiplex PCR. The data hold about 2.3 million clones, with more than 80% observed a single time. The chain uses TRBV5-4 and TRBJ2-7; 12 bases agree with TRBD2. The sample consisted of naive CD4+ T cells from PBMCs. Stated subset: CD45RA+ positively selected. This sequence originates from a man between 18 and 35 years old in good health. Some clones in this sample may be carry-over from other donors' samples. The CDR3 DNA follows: TGTGCCAGCAGCCTACTAGCGGGAGGTTCTAGCGAGCAGTACTTC. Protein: CASSLLAGGSSEQYF.